This T cell receptor beta chain was sequenced for a study of CD8+ T cells in alopecia areata. On the study more broadly: Treatment ran 6 to 18 months, with 6 months of follow-up afterward. Study-wide findings and caveats: Alopecia totalis/universalis scalp especially showed more expanded CD8+ clones than normal scalp.

Trimming removed 8 bases from V and 1 base from J, with 12 bases in between. The CDR3 runs to 14 residues. The germline CDR1 and CDR2 sequences are MNHEY and SVGAGI. For this clone: Its antigen remains unknown.

Sequencing used cDNA as its template, made by extracting RNA and reverse transcribing it. Using immunoSEQ multiplex PCR, the repertoire was profiled, and TCRdb retains in-frame clones only, with some absent. Of some 180,000 clones in the sample, approximately 62% were seen once. Lesional scalp punch biopsies and peripheral blood were collected from alopecia areata patients. Using a FACSAria, the CD4+ and CD8+ T cells were sorted from the PBMCs. The chain couples TRBV6-5 to TRBJ1-3; possible D gene TRBD1, 6 bases. This clonotype was sampled from a human donor with alopecia areata. The input for sequencing was CD4+ T cells sorted from blood, taken at week 0. The CDR3: CASETGNSGNTIYF. The CDR3 DNA reads as TGTGCCAGCGAAACAGGGAATTCTGGAAACACCATATATTTT.